The T cell receptor (beta chain) described here comes from a study of T cells in Graves' hyperthyroidism and ophthalmopathy. Findings and caveats of the study: Blood also held most thyroid clonotypes expanded beyond 0.001.

With respect to this clonotype: Its antigen is not known.

The CDR3 contains 14 residues. Germline V gives CDR1 SQVTM, CDR2 ANQGSEA. V lost 0 bases to trimming and J lost 3 bases; unmatched junction nucleotides: 5. Recently diagnosed hyperthyroidism of less than 2 months' duration affected patients aged 18 to 65. PBMCs were collected from an approximately 9.4 ml volume of fresh peripheral blood. TCR beta CDR3 region amplification was performed from RNA transcripts. In the first-round RT-PCR of the TCR CDR3, the HTBI primer set was used. Using its own MiXCR run on the multiplex PCR reads, TCRdb lists one record per CDR3 protein. The sample includes roughly 840,000 distinct CDR3 sequences, roughly 40% of them seen just once.

Material: blood. This chain joins TRBV29-1 and TRBJ2-7, with 7 bases that match TRBD1. This receptor was taken from a man between 18 and 35 years old with Graves' hyperthyroidism. The CDR3 spells CSVEEGDSLYEQYF. The CDR3 DNA follows: TGCAGCGTTGAAGAGGGGGACAGTCTCTACGAGCAGTACTTC.